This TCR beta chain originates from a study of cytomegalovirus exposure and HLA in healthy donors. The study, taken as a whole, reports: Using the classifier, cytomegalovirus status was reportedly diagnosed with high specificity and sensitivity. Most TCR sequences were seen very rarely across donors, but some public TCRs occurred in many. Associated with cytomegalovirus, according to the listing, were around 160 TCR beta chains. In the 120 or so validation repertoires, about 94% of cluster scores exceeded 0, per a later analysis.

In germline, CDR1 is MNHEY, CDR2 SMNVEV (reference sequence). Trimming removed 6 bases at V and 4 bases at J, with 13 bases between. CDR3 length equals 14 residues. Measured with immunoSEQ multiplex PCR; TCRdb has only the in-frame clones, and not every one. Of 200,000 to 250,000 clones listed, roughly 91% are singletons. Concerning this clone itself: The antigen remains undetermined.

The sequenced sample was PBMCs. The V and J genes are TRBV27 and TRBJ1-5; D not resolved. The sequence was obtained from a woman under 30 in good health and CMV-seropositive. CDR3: CASRPGVQNQPQHF. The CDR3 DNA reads TGTGCCAGCAGACCCGGGGTTCAAAATCAGCCCCAGCATTTT.